Presented here are 18 T cell receptor beta chains from one specimen sequenced in a study of cytomegalovirus exposure and HLA in healthy donors. The PCR ran on 60 Vbeta and 13 Jbeta primers. Only in-frame clones appear in the TCRdb table, and some are missing; sequencing was by immunoSEQ multiplex PCR. The repertoire holds 60,000 to 70,000 clones, with almost 70% as singletons. What was sequenced was PBMCs. Every receptor here comes from a man aged 35-49 years in good health and CMV-seropositive.

Written as DNA, the CDR3 is TGTGCCAGCAGTGAAGTGACAGGGCCTCAGCCCCAGCATTTT. Protein: CASSEVTGPQPQHF. The chain employs TRBV2 and TRBJ1-5, with 7 bases aligning to TRBD1. Germline V CDR1 and CDR2: SNHLY, FYNNEI. The CDR3 has 14 amino acids. The junction had 3 bases not matched to a gene; V was cut back by 1 base and J by 6 bases.

The V gene is TRBV2, the J gene TRBJ2-5, with 12 bases matching TRBD2. V was pared by 5 bases and J by 2 bases, with 3 bases of the junction left unmatched. The CDR3 runs 15 residues. Germline lookup yields CDR1 SNHLY and CDR2 FYNNEI. The CDR3 DNA reads as TGTGCCAGCAGTCCCGGACTAGCGGGACAAGAGACCCAGTACTTC. Protein: CASSPGLAGQETQYF. Filled out from reference TRBV2 and TRBJ2-5, the complete variable domain reads EPEVTQTPSHQVTQMGQEVILRCVPISNHLYFYWYRQILGQKVEFLVSFYNNEISEKSEIFDDQFSVERPDGSNFTLKIRSTKLEDSAMYFCASSPGLAGQETQYFGPGTRLLVL.

The chain recombines TRBV27 with TRBJ1-2, with TRBD1 identical over 9 bases. The CDR3 contains 13 residues. The J segment lost 6 bases and the V segment lost 6 bases, leaving 5 bases of the junction unmatched. Germline V gives CDR1 MNHEY, CDR2 SMNVEV (reference sequence). CDR3 amino acids: CASRQTGGDGYTF. The CDR3, as DNA: TGTGCCAGCAGACAGACAGGGGGAGATGGCTACACCTTC.

The chain is built from TRBV7-8 and TRBJ1-6, with 8 nucleotides matching TRBD1. With 5 bases clipped from V and 9 bases from J, the junction kept 12 bases outside the gene matches. The CDR3 consists of 16 residues. The germline gives CDR1 SGHVS, CDR2 FQNEAQ. CDR3 loop: CASSALGQGGSSPLHF. CDR3 sequence (DNA): TGTGCCAGCAGCGCCCTCGGACAGGGAGGTTCTTCACCCCTCCACTTT.

The chain links TRBV2 to TRBJ2-1, with 7 bases lining up with TRBD2. CDR1 is SNHLY, CDR2 FYNNEI, per germline. CDR3 length equals 13 residues. Trimming took 7 bases from V and 5 from J; bases not matched to a gene: 5. In DNA form, the CDR3 reads TGTGCCAGCAATCGGGCGGGGGACAATGAGCAGTTCTTC. It codes for CASNRAGDNEQFF.

The chain recombines TRBV4-2 with TRBJ2-7, with D possibly being TRBD1 (6 bases). CDR3 length: 15 residues. The V gene's germline CDR1 is LGHNA and CDR2 YNFKEQ. Trimming removed 4 bases from V and 4 bases from J, with 17 bases in between. CDR3 coding DNA: TGTGCCAGCAGCCCCTACGAACAGGGCTCGTACGAGCAGTACTTC. Protein: CASSPYEQGSYEQYF.

The V gene is TRBV19, the J gene TRBJ2-7, with 10 bases identical to TRBD2. The length of the CDR3 is 14 residues. V gave up 6 bases and J gave up 3 bases; unmatched junction bases: 5. CDR1 LNHDA and CDR2 SQIVND come from the germline V gene (reference sequence). The chain's CDR3 is CASSRTSGNYEQYF. The DNA of the CDR3 is TGTGCCAGTAGCAGGACTAGCGGCAACTACGAGCAGTACTTC.

The gene calls are TRBV7-2 and TRBJ2-2; TRBD2 agrees at 13 bases. V dropped 5 bases and J dropped 4; count of bases not matched to a gene: 7. This CDR3 region has 17 residues. Looked up from germline, CDR1 is SGHTA and CDR2 is FQGNSA. CDR3 amino acids: CASSASGLAGFTGELFF. CDR3 nucleotide sequence: TGTGCCAGCAGCGCGTCGGGACTAGCGGGGTTCACCGGGGAGCTGTTTTTT.

The gene calls are TRBV27 and TRBJ1-1, with 9 positions matching TRBD1. V trimming: 7 bases; J trimming: 7 bases; junction bases outside the gene matches: 13. The CDR3 runs to 15 residues. In germline, CDR1 is MNHEY, CDR2 SMNVEV (reference sequence). CDR3: CASKFMGQGVYEAFF. CDR3 sequence (DNA): TGTGCCAGCAAATTCATGGGACAGGGTGTGTATGAAGCTTTCTTT.

The chain links TRBV19 to TRBJ2-7, with D perhaps TRBD1 (5 bases). The CDR3 is 13 residues long. Looked up from germline, CDR1 is LNHDA and CDR2 is SQIVND (reference sequence). V was shortened by 1 base and J by 5 bases, with 9 bases between the two germline ends. As DNA, the CDR3 is TGTGCCAGTAGTATAGTAAGGGGTAACGAGCAGTACTTC. Translating gives CASSIVRGNEQYF.

The chain joins TRBV4-3 to TRBJ2-1; 8 nucleotides align to TRBD2. CDR3 length equals 16 residues. J lost 4 bases, V lost 4 bases, and 9 bases had no gene match. CDR1 and CDR2 from the germline V gene are LGHNA and YSLEER. The CDR3 DNA is TGCGCCAGCAGCCTCGGAGCGGGAGAGGTATACAATGAGCAGTTCTTC. This gives the protein CASSLGAGEVYNEQFF.

The chain joins TRBV7-8 to TRBJ2-1, with D possibly matching TRBD2 (5 bases). The V end was cut by 3 bases, the J end by 6 bases, with 15 bases between. Germline values: CDR1 SGHVS, CDR2 FQNEAQ. This CDR3 is 15 amino acids long. The CDR3 spells CASSFPLTTFNEQFF. CDR3 DNA: TGTGCCAGCAGCTTCCCCCTGACTACCTTCAATGAGCAGTTCTTC.

The chain carries TRBV6-5 and TRBJ2-3, with 8 nucleotides matching TRBD2. The V segment lost 2 bases and the J segment 4 bases; nucleotides outside the gene matches: 5. CDR3 length: 15 amino acids. Germline lookup yields CDR1 MNHEY and CDR2 SVGAGI. The CDR3 region is CASSYDGGGADTQYF. CDR3 nucleotide sequence: TGTGCCAGCAGTTACGACGGGGGGGGAGCAGATACGCAGTATTTT.

This rearrangement joins TRBV29-1 to TRBJ2-7, with a possible D match to TRBD2 (6 bases). Germline CDR1 is SQVTM and CDR2 is ANQGSEA. There are 13 residues in the CDR3. The V end lost 0 bases, the J end lost 5 bases, and 11 bases lay between the germline ends. CDR3 protein: CSVEDGGGDEQYF. CDR3 nucleotides: TGCAGCGTTGAAGATGGTGGCGGGGACGAGCAGTACTTC.

This clone was seen more than once but under ten times. CDR3 DNA sequence: TGTGCCAGCAGTGACTCGAGCGTGGCCGGGGAGCTGTTTTTT. It codes for CASSDSSVAGELFF. The chain has TRBV6-1 and TRBJ2-2; D remains unclear. Trimming pared 3 bases from V and 6 bases from J, leaving 11 bases between. Germline V gene data show CDR1 as MNHNS and CDR2 as SASEGT. The CDR3 is 14 residues long.

The CDR3 sequence: CASSFDRGTGHGELFF. The CDR3 DNA reads as TGCGCCAGCAGCTTCGACAGGGGAACCGGGCACGGGGAGCTGTTTTTT. The gene calls are TRBV5-1 and TRBJ2-2, with 8 bases that match TRBD1. The CDR3 covers 16 residues. The V segment lost 2 bases and the J segment 7 bases; nucleotides outside the gene matches: 10. CDR1 is SGHRS, CDR2 YFSETQ, per germline.

The CDR3 protein is CASSTRGLAGHSSYNEQFF. DNA of the CDR3: TGTGCCAGCAGCACAAGGGGACTAGCGGGACATAGCTCCTACAATGAGCAGTTCTTC. This chain uses TRBV7-9 with TRBJ2-1; 13 positions agree with TRBD2. Germline CDR1 is SEHNR and CDR2 is FQNEAQ (reference sequence). V lost 5 bases, J lost 0 bases, and 10 bases stayed unmatched. This CDR3 has 19 amino acids. The full variable domain, its missing parts supplied by reference TRBV7-9 and TRBJ2-1, is DTGVSQNPRHKITKRGQNVTFRCDPISEHNRLYWYRQTLGQGPEFLTYFQNEAQLEKSRLLSDRFSAERPKGSFSTLEIQRTEQGDSAMYLCASSTRGLAGHSSYNEQFFGPGTRLTVL.

The J gene is TRBJ1-2, the V gene TRBV6-1; D not certain. Trimming stripped 7 bases from V and 7 bases from J, with 22 bases between. CDR1 is MNHNS and CDR2 is SASEGT in the germline V gene. The CDR3 covers 15 residues. The CDR3 nucleotides are TGTGCCAGCATCCTAGATCTTGCGGGCCGAGGTGGCTACACCTTC. It translates to CASILDLAGRGGYTF.